The clone carrying this T cell receptor beta chain came up a few times. Its antigen is currently unknown. Each single cDNA molecule received a unique molecular identifier. TCRdb re-called the 5' RACE reads through MiXCR, storing one row per CDR3 protein. The sample gives about 26,000 distinct CDR3 sequences, less than 5% of which show up once; 5% to 8% is in the top ten. This sample was taken from a study of early T cells in non-severe SARS-CoV-2 infection. Study-wide context: Sequencing of bulk RNA from unsorted whole blood was done, without chain pairing.

Overall study results and limits: Matching results from VDJdb favored anti-spike CD8 responses, leaving private and CD4 specificities undetected.

This clonotype was obtained from an adult who was a healthcare worker with PCR-confirmed SARS-CoV-2 infection or an uninfected control (not recorded which). The specimen was whole blood.

In nucleotides, the CDR3 is TGCAGTGCTAGGGAGGGACTTCTCACTGAAGCTTTCTTT. Its protein product is CSAREGLLTEAFF. The chain is built from TRBV20-1 and TRBJ1-1, with D possibly TRBD1 on 5 matching bases. Trimming removed 3 bases at V and 4 bases at J, with 12 bases between. Germline V lookup: CDR1 DFQATT, CDR2 SNEGSKA (reference sequence). This CDR3 spans 13 amino acids.